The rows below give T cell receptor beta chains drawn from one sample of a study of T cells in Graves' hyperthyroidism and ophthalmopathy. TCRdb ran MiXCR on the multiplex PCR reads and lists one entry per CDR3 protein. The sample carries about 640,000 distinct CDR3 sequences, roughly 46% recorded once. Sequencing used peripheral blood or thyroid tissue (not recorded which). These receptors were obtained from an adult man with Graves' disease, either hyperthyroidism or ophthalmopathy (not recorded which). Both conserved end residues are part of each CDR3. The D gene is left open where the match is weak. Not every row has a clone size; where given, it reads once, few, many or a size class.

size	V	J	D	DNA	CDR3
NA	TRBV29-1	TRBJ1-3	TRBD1	TGCAGCCTCGTCCCAACGGACAGGGACTCTGGAAACACCATATATTTT	CSLVPTDRDSGNTIYF
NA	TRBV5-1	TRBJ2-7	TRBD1	TGCGCCAGCAGCGTACCGGGACAGGGTCTCGACGAGCAGTACTTC	CASSVPGQGLDEQYF
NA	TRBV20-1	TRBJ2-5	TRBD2	TGCAGTGCTAGACTAGCGGGGGTACCAGAGACCCAGTACTTC	CSARLAGVPETQYF
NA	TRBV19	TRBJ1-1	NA	TGTGCCAGTAGTCGCCCGGGACCTGAAGCTTTCTTT	CASSRPGPEAFF
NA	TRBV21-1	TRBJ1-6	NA	TGTGCCAGCAGCGAAGGGACAGACGGTTCACCCCTCCACTTT	CASSEGTDGSPLHF
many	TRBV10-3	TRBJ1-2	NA	TGTGCCATCAGTGACTCCACGGATAACTATGGCTACACCTTC	CAISDSTDNYGYTF
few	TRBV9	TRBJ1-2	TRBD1	TGTGCCAGCAGCGAGTATGGGACAGGGGGGTTTTATGGCTACACCTTC	CASSEYGTGGFYGYTF
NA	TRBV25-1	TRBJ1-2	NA	TGTGCTAGCTCGACGCAACCTCAGGGTTCTCCCTCCTATGGCTACACCTTC	CASSTQPQGSPSYGYTF
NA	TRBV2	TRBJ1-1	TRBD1	TGTGCCAGCAGTCCGGGACAGTACGCTTTCTTT	CASSPGQYAFF
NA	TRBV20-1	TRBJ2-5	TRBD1	TGCAGTGCTAGGGGGGGGACAGGGCAAGGACAGCCCCAGTACTTC	CSARGGTGQGQPQYF
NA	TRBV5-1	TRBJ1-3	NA	TGCGCCAGCAGCTTGGGGCGACAGAACGGAAACACCATATATTTT	CASSLGRQNGNTIYF
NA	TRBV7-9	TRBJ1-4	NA	TGTGCCAGCAGCCAAGTCGGGACAAGTTATGAAAAACTGTTTTTT	CASSQVGTSYEKLFF
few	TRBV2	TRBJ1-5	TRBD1	TGTGCCAGCATTCCGGACAGGGGGCTTCAGCCCCAGCATTTT	CASIPDRGLQPQHF
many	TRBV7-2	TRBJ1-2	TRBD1	TGTGCCAGCAGTCGGGCAGGGGGGAACTATGGCTACACCTTC	CASSRAGGNYGYTF
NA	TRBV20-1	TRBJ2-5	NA	TGCAGTGCTACCAATTTACTAGCCAGGGAGACCCAGTACTTC	CSATNLLARETQYF
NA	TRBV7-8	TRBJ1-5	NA	TGCGCCAGCAGCCAACTAACAGGGTTTCAGCCCCAGCATTTT	CASSQLTGFQPQHF
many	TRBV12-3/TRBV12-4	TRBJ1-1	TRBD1	TGTGCCAGCAGTCCCGGGACAGGGGCGAACACTGAAGCTTTCTTT	CASSPGTGANTEAFF
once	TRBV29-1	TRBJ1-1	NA	TGCAGCGTTGAAGAAACAGGGATGAACACTGAAGCTTTCTTT	CSVEETGMNTEAFF
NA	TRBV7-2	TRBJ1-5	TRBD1	TGTGCCAGCAGCTTGGACCCTTGGACAGGGGGTCAGCCCCAGCATTTT	CASSLDPWTGGQPQHF
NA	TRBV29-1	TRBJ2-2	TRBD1	TGCAGCGTTAGAACAGGGGGGCACACCGGGGAGCTGTTTTTT	CSVRTGGHTGELFF